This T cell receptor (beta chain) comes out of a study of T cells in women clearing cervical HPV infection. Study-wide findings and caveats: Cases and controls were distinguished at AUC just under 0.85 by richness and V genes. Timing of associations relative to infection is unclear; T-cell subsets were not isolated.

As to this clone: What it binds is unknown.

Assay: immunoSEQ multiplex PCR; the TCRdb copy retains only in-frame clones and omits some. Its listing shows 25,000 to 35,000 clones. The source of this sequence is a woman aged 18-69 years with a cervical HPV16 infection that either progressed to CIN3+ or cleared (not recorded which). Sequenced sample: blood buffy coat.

Here the CDR3 reads CASRVLAGAPYEQYF. The sequenced part of the CDR3 DNA is TGTGCCAGCAGGGTATTAGCGGGGGCCCCCTACGAG. The V and J genes are TRBV2 and TRBJ2-7, with 9 bases aligning to TRBD2. The read is 3 residues too short to cover the CDR3 end, so that end is filled in from the germline J gene. Germline loops: CDR1 SNHLY, CDR2 FYNNEI. The ends lost 6 bases at V and 2 bases at J; junction bases unmatched: 8. This CDR3 is 15 amino acids long.